This T cell receptor (beta chain) originates from a study of Tregs in tolerant kidney transplant recipients. Study-wide background: A roughly three-day belatacept mixed lymphocyte reaction, sometimes plus 5-day graft donor restimulation, preceded CD4+CD25+CD127- sorting. Antibodies separated recipient from donor cells. Study observations and caveats: Findings come from small patient numbers and require larger validation. Biological reproducibility was not directly addressed, but technical replication error appeared minimal.

Here immunoSEQ multiplex PCR was the method, and the copy in TCRdb shows in-frame clones only, minus some. The table has around 16,000 clones, about 57% seen once. There are a few counts of this clone. The antigen remains unidentified. The CDR3 loop spans 12 amino acids. Germline CDR1 is MNHNY and CDR2 is SVGAGI (reference sequence). V was clipped by 5 bases and J by 6 bases, with 11 bases between them. The gene calls are TRBV6-6 and TRBJ2-7; D could derive from TRBD1 or TRBD2 (5 bases each). This TCR was recovered from a human donor in good health. Material for sequencing was Tregs from blood cultured with allogeneic cells. The CDR3 is CASSRGAGEQYF. The CDR3 bases are TGTGCCAGCAGTAGAGGGGCGGGCGAGCAGTACTTC.